The 3 T cell receptor beta chains below were found in one sample sequenced in a study of post-analysis software for immune sequencing data (dated by TCRdb to about 2015). Findings and caveats that apply to the study as a whole: Significantly higher frequencies in patients than in controls were found for roughly 5 TRBV segments, including TRBV5-6, TRBV5-1 and TRBV20-1.

No antigens are known for them. The library was built by means of PCR. Sequencer: Illumina HiSeq 2500. Unique molecular identifiers were incorporated into TCR beta cDNA libraries to reduce PCR and sequencing biases. The public reads were reprocessed in TCRdb via fastp at Q25 and MiXCR, keeping in-frame beta chains. Merged by CDR3 protein, the rows form single entries marked with the most common genes and DNA. This sample comprises about 820,000 distinct CDR3 sequences, about 53% of them detected only once. Jointly, the top ten make up approximately 4.2% of the sample. Sequenced sample: blood. The receptors here all came from a girl aged 5 to 17 with multiple sclerosis.

V and J are TRBV29-1 and TRBJ2-3; D ambiguous. The CDR3 is 14 residues long. V was trimmed by 4 bases and J by 0 bases, leaving 11 bases between them. Germline-derived CDR1 and CDR2 are SQVTM and ANQGSEA. The CDR3 DNA is TGCAGCGTTGTTGGCAGTGCCAGCACAGATACGCAGTATTTT. Its translation is CSVVGSASTDTQYF.

A few counts support this clonotype. The V call is TRBV18, the J call TRBJ2-7; TRBD2 aligns across 7 bases. This CDR3 comprises 15 residues. Germline assignment: CDR1 KGHSH and CDR2 LQKENI. Trimming removed 4 bases from V and 5 bases from J; junction bases left unmatched: 11. The CDR3 bases are TGTGCCAGCTCACGCCAGCAGCGGGATCCCAACGAGCAGTACTTC. It yields the protein CASSRQQRDPNEQYF.

V gene TRBV5-1 combines with J gene TRBJ1-1; 8 bases fit TRBD1. The junction had 7 bases not matched to a gene; V was cut back by 2 bases and J by 4 bases. The CDR3 spans 15 residues. Germline loops: CDR1 SGHRS, CDR2 YFSETQ. The chain's CDR3 is CASSFSSGQATEAFF. CDR3 in DNA: TGCGCCAGCAGCTTCTCATCGGGACAGGCCACTGAAGCTTTCTTT.